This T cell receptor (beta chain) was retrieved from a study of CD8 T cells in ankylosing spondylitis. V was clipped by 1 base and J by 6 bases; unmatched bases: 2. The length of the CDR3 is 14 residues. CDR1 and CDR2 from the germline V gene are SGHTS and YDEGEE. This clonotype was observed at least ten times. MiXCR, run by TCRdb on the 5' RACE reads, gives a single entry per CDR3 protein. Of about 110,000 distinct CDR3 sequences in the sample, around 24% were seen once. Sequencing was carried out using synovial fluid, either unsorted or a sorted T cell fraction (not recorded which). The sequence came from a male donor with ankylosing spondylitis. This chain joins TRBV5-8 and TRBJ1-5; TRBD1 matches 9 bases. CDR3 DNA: TGTGCCAGCAGCTTGACAGGGGGCTTTCAGCCCCAGCATTTT. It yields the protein CASSLTGGFQPQHF.